This T cell receptor beta chain was sequenced for a study of identical twins' blood T cells. Study summary: About 50 million reads came from 12 libraries, six alpha, six beta. Study outcomes and limitations: Twin repertoire similarity may partly reflect shared environment.

The length of the CDR3 is 16 residues. Germline loops: CDR1 LNHDA, CDR2 SQIVND (reference sequence). Trimming took off 0 bases at V and 4 bases at J, with 15 bases between the two ends. TCRdb re-derived calls from the 5' RACE reads in MiXCR, one entry per CDR3 protein. The data hold hundreds of thousands of distinct CDR3 sequences, with about 28% observed a single time. A word on this clonotype: Its matching antigen is unknown.

The specimen sequenced was PBMCs. The TCR was taken from a woman aged 18-55 years in good health. The chain couples TRBV19 to TRBJ1-2; D uncertain. The CDR3 bases are TGTGCCAGTAGTATAGATCCCCTGACGGCTATCTATGGCTACACCTTC. As protein: CASSIDPLTAIYGYTF. Full variable domain (remainder filled in from reference TRBV19 and TRBJ1-2): DGGITQSPKYLFRKEGQNVTLSCEQNLNHDAMYWYRQDPGQGLRLIYYSQIVNDFQKGDIAEGYSVSREKKESFPLTVTSAQKNPTAFYLCASSIDPLTAIYGYTFGSGTRLTVV.